This TCR beta chain is from a study of blood T cell repertoires in COVID-19. Study details: The study drew acute and convalescent COVID-19 samples from the United States, Italy and Spain.

Per germline, CDR1 MDHEN and CDR2 SYDVKM. Trimming removed 6 bases from V and 6 bases from J, with 12 bases in between. This CDR3 contains 13 residues. Methods used by the authors: Counts of nucleated cells, estimated from reference gene primer amplification, were obtained. The assay was immunoSEQ multiplex PCR, and TCRdb's table has in-frame clones only and misses some. V and J calls and clone size follow that table, whereas D and trimming were derived from the DNA. This table holds approximately 120,000 clones, around 85% found once. This clone has just a few counts. The rearrangement joins TRBV28 to TRBJ1-3; D uncertain. Sequencing was carried out using peripheral blood. This receptor was identified in a human donor in a cohort sampled during active COVID-19. The CDR3 region is CASSGKVENTIYF. As DNA, the CDR3 is TGTGCCAGCAGCGGGAAGGTGGAAAACACCATATATTTT.